The 13 T cell receptor beta chains given below trace back to one sample, sequenced in a study of OX40 agonist ivuxolimab in advanced cancers. TCRdb's table, derived via immunoSEQ multiplex PCR, lists solely in-frame clones and lacks some. This table holds roughly 140,000 clones, 94% found once. The sample in question was CD4+ or CD8+ T cells sorted from blood, obtained in a trial of the OX40 agonist ivuxolimab. The receptors stem from an adult with an advanced solid tumor such as melanoma, head and neck, liver or kidney cancer.

The chain combines TRBV4-2 with TRBJ1-5; D remains ambiguous. Trimming removed 1 base from V and 4 bases from J, with 11 bases in between. Germline CDR1 and CDR2: LGHNA and YNFKEQ. This CDR3 spans 15 amino acids. CDR3 sequence: CASSQAGRENQPQHF. As DNA, the CDR3 is TGTGCCAGCAGCCAAGCCGGACGGGAGAATCAGCCCCAGCATTTT.

The chain has TRBV7-9 and TRBJ2-3; no reliable D call. The CDR3 length is 14 residues. The V end was cut by 5 bases, the J end by 7 bases, with 16 bases between. Germline assignment: CDR1 SEHNR and CDR2 FQNEAQ (reference sequence). The CDR3 DNA reads as TGTGCCAGCAGCCCCAGTGGCGGCGGAAATACGCAGTATTTT. Translated: CASSPSGGGNTQYF.

The V call is TRBV6-5, the J call TRBJ1-1; D perhaps matches TRBD1 (6 bases). V was cut by 0 bases and J by 4 bases, with 9 bases left in between. CDR1 MNHEY and CDR2 SVGAGI come from the germline V gene. This CDR3 is built from 14 residues. The CDR3 region is CASSYSMTGTEAFF. CDR3 DNA: TGTGCCAGCAGTTACTCGATGACAGGCACTGAAGCTTTCTTT.

This clone has only one observation. The genes are TRBV30 and TRBJ1-4; D gene uncertain. Trimming removed 0 bases at V and 7 bases at J, with 12 bases between. The CDR3 loop spans 14 amino acids. Germline CDR1 is GTSNPN and CDR2 is SVGIG (reference sequence). CDR3 sequence: CAWSVLQPAEKLFF. CDR3 coding DNA: TGTGCCTGGAGTGTACTCCAGCCAGCTGAAAAACTGTTTTTT.

The rearrangement uses TRBV2 and TRBJ2-7; D remains ambiguous. CDR3 length: 15 amino acids. The germline CDR1 and CDR2 sequences are SNHLY and FYNNEI. Trimming cost V 2 bases and J 1 base, with 12 bases left between them. CDR3 loop: CASSEFLLGSYEQYF. The CDR3 coding sequence is TGTGCCAGCAGTGAATTTCTCCTGGGTTCCTACGAGCAGTACTTC.

The chain joins TRBV28 to TRBJ2-1, with TRBD1 matching 8 bases. Per germline, CDR1 MDHEN and CDR2 SYDVKM. The CDR3 is 17 amino acids. Trimming at V came to 4 bases and at J to 5 bases, leaving 13 bases not matched to a gene. CDR3 in DNA: TGTGCCAGCAGTTCCCTCAGGGGGCCGAAACTTGACAATGAGCAGTTCTTC. Protein sequence: CASSSLRGPKLDNEQFF. The variable domain in full, completed from reference TRBV28 and TRBJ2-1, reads DVKVTQSSRYLVKRTGEKVFLECVQDMDHENMFWYRQDPGLGLRLIYFSYDVKMKEKGDIPEGYSVSREKKERFSLILESASTNQTSMYLCASSSLRGPKLDNEQFFGPGTRLTVL.

V gene TRBV15 combines with J gene TRBJ2-5, with D tentatively TRBD1 or TRBD2 (6 bases each). V gave up 3 bases and J gave up 2 bases, with 13 bases separating them. The germline V gene has CDR1 LNHNV and CDR2 YYDKDF (reference sequence). The CDR3 length is 15 residues. DNA of the CDR3: TGTGCCACCAGCAGGGACATAGGGGGGCAAGAGACCCAGTACTTC. Translating it yields CATSRDIGGQETQYF. The full variable domain, in which reference TRBV15 and TRBJ2-5 provide the parts outside the CDR3, is DAMVIQNPRYQVTQFGKPVTLSCSQTLNHNVMYWYQQKSSQAPKLLFHYYDKDFNNEADTPDNFQSRRPNTSFCFLDIRSPGLGDTAMYLCATSRDIGGQETQYFGPGTRLLVL.

To note about this clone: One end of the junction fails to match germline, which may point to a read error. The rearrangement joins TRBV7-3 to TRBJ2-1, with a possible D match to TRBD1 (5 bases). Germline V lookup: CDR1 SGHTA, CDR2 FQGTGA. This CDR3 comprises 14 residues. CDR3 region: CASSPTVRGWGLIF. CDR3 sequence (DNA): TGTGCCAGCAGCCCAACCGTAAGGGGATGGGGCTTGATCTTC.

The rearrangement links TRBV6-5 to TRBJ2-7; D remains ambiguous. The length of the CDR3 is 11 residues. Trimming left V 6 bases short and J 3 bases short, with 6 bases between. Germline assignment: CDR1 MNHEY and CDR2 SVGAGI. The CDR3 protein is CASRSRYEQYF. Written as DNA, the CDR3 is TGTGCCAGCAGGTCGCGCTACGAGCAGTACTTC.

The genes are TRBV7-2 and TRBJ1-2, with 8 bases that match TRBD1. After removal of 6 bases from V and 6 bases from J, the junction contained 15 bases not matched to a gene. Germline lookup yields CDR1 SGHTA and CDR2 FQGNSA. This CDR3 spans 16 amino acids. The CDR3 loop reads CASSPDRGAIRNGYTF. The CDR3 DNA reads as TGTGCCAGCAGTCCCGACAGGGGAGCAATTCGGAATGGCTACACCTTC.

The chain has TRBV5-1 and TRBJ2-4; TRBD1 or TRBD2 may be the D gene (6 bases each). Germline lookup yields CDR1 SGHRS and CDR2 YFSETQ. V was clipped by 3 bases and J by 6 bases, with 16 bases between them. CDR3 length: 15 amino acids. The CDR3 reads CASSSLGGRGNIQYF. The CDR3 DNA is TGCGCCAGCAGCTCCCTGGGGGGCCGAGGAAACATTCAGTACTTC.

The chain recombines TRBV10-3 with TRBJ1-2; 9 bases fit TRBD1. The germline gives CDR1 ENHRY, CDR2 SYGVKD. V gave up 0 bases and J gave up 4 bases; unmatched junction bases: 15. The CDR3 runs to 19 residues. CDR3 DNA: TGTGCCATCAGTGAGTCGTTGGGTAAACAGGGGGCGCGCGCCTATGGCTACACCTTC. Translation: CAISESLGKQGARAYGYTF.

The chain has TRBV18 and TRBJ2-7; TRBD1 matches 7 bases. With 4 bases clipped from V and 4 bases from J, the junction kept 4 bases outside the gene matches. The length of the CDR3 is 13 residues. CDR1 KGHSH and CDR2 LQKENI come from the germline V gene. DNA of the CDR3: TGTGCCAGCTCACTCGACAGGGAATACGAGCAGTACTTC. As protein: CASSLDREYEQYF.